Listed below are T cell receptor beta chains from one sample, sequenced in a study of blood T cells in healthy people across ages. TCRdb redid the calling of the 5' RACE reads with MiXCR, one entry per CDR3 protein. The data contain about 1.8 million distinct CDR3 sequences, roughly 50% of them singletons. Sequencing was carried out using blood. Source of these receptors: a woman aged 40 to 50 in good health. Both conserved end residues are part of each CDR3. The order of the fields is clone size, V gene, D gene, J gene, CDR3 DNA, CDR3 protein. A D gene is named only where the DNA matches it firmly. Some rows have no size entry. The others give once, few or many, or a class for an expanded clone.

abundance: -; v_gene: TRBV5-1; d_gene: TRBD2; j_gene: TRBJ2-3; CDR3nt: TGCGCCAGCAGCTTGGAAGTACTAGCGGGGGGAGATACGCAGTATTTT; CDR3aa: CASSLEVLAGGDTQYF
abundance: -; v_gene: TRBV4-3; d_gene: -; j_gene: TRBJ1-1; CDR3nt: TGCGCCAGCAGCCAAGGCACATGGAACACTGAAGCTTTCTTT; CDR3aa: CASSQGTWNTEAFF
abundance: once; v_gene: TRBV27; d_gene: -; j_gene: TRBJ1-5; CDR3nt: TGTGCCAGCAGTCACCTCTCGCAGCGCAATCAGCCCCAGCATTTT; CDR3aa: CASSHLSQRNQPQHF
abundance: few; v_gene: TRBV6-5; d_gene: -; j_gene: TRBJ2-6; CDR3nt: TGTGCCAGCAGTTACCTAGGACGGACCTCTGGGGCCAACGTCCTGACTTTC; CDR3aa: CASSYLGRTSGANVLTF
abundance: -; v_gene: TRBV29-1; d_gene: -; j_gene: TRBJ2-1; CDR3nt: TGCAGCGTTTACGATCGGACGTCCTACAATGAGCAGTTCTTC; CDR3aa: CSVYDRTSYNEQFF
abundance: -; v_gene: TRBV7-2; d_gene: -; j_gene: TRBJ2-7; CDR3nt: TGTGCCAGCAGCTTTGGGACCGCTACCTACAATGAGCAGTACTTC; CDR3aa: CASSFGTATYNEQYF
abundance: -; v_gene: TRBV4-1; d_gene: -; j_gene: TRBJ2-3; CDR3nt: TGCGCCAGCAGCCCCCTCGGGACTGGCCTCTTAGAGACGCAGTATTTT; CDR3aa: CASSPLGTGLLETQYF
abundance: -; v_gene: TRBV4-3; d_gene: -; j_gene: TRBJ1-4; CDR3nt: TGCGCCAGCAGCCAAGATCAGGCAGGGGTTAATGAAAAACTGTTTTTT; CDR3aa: CASSQDQAGVNEKLFF
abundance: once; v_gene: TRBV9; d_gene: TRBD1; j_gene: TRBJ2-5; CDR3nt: TGTGCCAGCAACGGCCCCTTACAGGGGGACCAAGAGACCCAGTACTTC; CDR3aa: CASNGPLQGDQETQYF
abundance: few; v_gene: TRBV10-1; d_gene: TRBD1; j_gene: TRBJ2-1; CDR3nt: TGCGCCAGCTACGGCCCGGGACAGGGGCAGTTCTTC; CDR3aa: CASYGPGQGQFF
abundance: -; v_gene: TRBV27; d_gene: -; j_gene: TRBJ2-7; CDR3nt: TGTGCCAGCAGTCCAGGGCCTATCGACGAGCAGTACTTC; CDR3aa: CASSPGPIDEQYF
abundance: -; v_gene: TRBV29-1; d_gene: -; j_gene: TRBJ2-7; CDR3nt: TGCAGCGTTGAAATGCTTTACGAGCAGTACTTC; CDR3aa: CSVEMLYEQYF
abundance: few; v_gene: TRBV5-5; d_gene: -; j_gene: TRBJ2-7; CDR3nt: TGTGCCAGCAGCTTTGGAGTGGGAGTCTACGAGCAGTACTTC; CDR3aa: CASSFGVGVYEQYF
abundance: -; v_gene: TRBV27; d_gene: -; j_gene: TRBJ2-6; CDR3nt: TGTGCCAGCAGTTTATCGGGGCAGTTGAGCTCTGGGGCCAACGTCCTGACTTTC; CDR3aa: CASSLSGQLSSGANVLTF
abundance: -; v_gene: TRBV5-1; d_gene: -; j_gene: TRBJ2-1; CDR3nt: TGCGCCAGCAGGCCCGGACAGGGACAACCGGGAGGGCAGTTCTTC; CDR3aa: CASRPGQGQPGGQFF
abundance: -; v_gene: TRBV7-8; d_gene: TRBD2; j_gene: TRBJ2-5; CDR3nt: TGTGCCAGCAGCTTAATTACCTTTTTCGAGCGGGGGGCTGTCCAAGAGACCCAGTACTTC; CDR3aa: CASSLITFFERGAVQETQYF
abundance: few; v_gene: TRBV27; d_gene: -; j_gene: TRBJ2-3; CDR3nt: TGTGCCAGCAGTTTAAGGGGGTATCCAGATACGCAGTATTTT; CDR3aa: CASSLRGYPDTQYF
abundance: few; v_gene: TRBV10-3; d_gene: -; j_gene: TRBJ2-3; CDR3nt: TGTGCCATCAGCGGAGGGTCCTCGGCGCAGTATTTT; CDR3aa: CAISGGSSAQYF
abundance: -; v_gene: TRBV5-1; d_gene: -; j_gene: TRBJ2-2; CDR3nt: TGCGCCAGCAGCGGCCAGGGGTCCGCCGGGGAGCTGTTTTTT; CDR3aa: CASSGQGSAGELFF
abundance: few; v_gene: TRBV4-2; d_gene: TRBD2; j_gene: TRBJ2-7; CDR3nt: TGTGCCAACAGCCAAGATTCGGCTAGCGGGTACGAGCAGTACTTC; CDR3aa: CANSQDSASGYEQYF
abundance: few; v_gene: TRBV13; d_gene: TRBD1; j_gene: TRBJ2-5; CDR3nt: TGTGCCAGCAGCTTAAGTCCGGGACAGGGGGCACAAGAGACCCAGTACTTC; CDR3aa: CASSLSPGQGAQETQYF
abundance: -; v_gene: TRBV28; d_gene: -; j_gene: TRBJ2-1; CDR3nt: TGTGCCAGCAGTAAAGAGCGGGCCGCCGGCCACAATGAGCAGTTCTTC; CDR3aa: CASSKERAAGHNEQFF
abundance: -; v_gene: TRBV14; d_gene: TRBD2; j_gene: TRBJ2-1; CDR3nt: TGTGCCAGCCAAAATTTCATAGCGGGGGACAACAATGAGCAGTTCTTC; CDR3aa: CASQNFIAGDNNEQFF
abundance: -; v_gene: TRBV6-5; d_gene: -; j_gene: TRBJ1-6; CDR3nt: TGTGCCAGTCAAGTAGGGGATGGACCCCTCCACTTT; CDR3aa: CASQVGDGPLHF
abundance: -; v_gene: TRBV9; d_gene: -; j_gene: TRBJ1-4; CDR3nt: TGTGCCAGCAGCCTTCGGGGTCGGCGTGAAAAACTGTTTTTT; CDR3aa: CASSLRGRREKLFF
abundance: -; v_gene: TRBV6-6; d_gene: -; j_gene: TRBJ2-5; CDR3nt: TGTGTCAGCAGTTCCGACCGGGGTGAGACCCAGTACTTC; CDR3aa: CVSSSDRGETQYF
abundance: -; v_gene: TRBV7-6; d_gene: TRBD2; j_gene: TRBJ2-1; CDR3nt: TGTGCCAGCATCCCCGGGGCTAGCGGAACGAGCTCCTACAATGAGCAGTTCTTC; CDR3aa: CASIPGASGTSSYNEQFF
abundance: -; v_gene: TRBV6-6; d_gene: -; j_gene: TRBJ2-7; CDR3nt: TGTGCCAGCAGTTGGACAGAAGGCTACGAGCAGTACTTC; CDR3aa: CASSWTEGYEQYF
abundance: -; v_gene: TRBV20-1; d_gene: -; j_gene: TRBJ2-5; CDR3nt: TGCAGTGCACAAGGGGTAGAGACCCAGTACTTC; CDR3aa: CSAQGVETQYF
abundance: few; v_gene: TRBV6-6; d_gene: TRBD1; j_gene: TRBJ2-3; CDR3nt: TGTGCCAGCAGACAGGGACAGTACACAGATACGCAGTATTTT; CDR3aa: CASRQGQYTDTQYF
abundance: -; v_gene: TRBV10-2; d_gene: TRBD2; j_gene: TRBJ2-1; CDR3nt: TGCGCCAGCAGTGCACTAGCGGCCCACGATGAGCAGTTCTTC; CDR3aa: CASSALAAHDEQFF
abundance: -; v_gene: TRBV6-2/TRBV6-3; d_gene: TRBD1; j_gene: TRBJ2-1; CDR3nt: TGTGCCAGCAGACAACACCGAAATAGACAGGGAAATGAGCAGTTCTTC; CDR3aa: CASRQHRNRQGNEQFF
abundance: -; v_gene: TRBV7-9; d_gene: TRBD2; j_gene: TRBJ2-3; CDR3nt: TGTGCCAGCAGCGACCGACTAGCGGGGGATGGTACGCAGTATTTT; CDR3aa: CASSDRLAGDGTQYF
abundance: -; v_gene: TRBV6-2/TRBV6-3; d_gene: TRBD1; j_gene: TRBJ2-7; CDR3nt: TGTGCCAGCAGCCAGGACAGGGGACGCAACGAGCAGTACTTC; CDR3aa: CASSQDRGRNEQYF
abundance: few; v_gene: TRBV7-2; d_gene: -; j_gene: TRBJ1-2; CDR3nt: TGTGCCAGCAGCTTTGGAGGGGAAGCTAACTATGGCTACACCTTC; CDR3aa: CASSFGGEANYGYTF
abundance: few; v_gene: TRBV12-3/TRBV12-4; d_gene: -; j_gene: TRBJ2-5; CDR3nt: TGTGCCAGCAGTTATGACAGCTCCCAGTACTTC; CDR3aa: CASSYDSSQYF
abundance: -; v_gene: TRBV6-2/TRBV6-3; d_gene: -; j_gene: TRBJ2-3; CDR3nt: TGTGCCAGCAGAATCATCGGCCGTGGAGATACGCAGTATTTT; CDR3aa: CASRIIGRGDTQYF
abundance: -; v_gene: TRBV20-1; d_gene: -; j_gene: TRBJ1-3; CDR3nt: TGCAGTGCTAGTTCGCCTCGCTCTGGAAACACCATATATTTT; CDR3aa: CSASSPRSGNTIYF
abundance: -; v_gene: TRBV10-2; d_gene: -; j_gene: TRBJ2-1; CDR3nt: TGCGCCAGCAGTGAGGTTATCAAGGGTCACAATGAGCAGTTCTTC; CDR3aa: CASSEVIKGHNEQFF
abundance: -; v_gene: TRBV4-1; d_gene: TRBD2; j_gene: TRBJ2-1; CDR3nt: TGCGCCAGCAGCCAACGGGAGGGGTCCTACAATGAGCAGTTCTTC; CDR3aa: CASSQREGSYNEQFF
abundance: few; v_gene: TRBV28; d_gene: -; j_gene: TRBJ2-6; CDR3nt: TGTGCCAGCAGTTTATGGAGCCAGTTTAGCTCTGGGGCCAACGTCCTGACTTTC; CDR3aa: CASSLWSQFSSGANVLTF
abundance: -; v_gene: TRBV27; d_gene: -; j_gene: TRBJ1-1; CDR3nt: TGTGCCAGCAGTTTATTACCCGGCCCTGAAGCTTTCTTT; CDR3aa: CASSLLPGPEAFF
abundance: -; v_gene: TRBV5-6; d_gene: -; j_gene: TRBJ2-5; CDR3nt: TGTGCCAGCAGCTTGGGGAGCGTCACGAAGACCCAGTACTTC; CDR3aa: CASSLGSVTKTQYF
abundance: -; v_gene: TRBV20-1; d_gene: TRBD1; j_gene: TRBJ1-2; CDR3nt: TGCAGTGCTCCATACACGCCCGACAGGGCTGGCTACACCTTC; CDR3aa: CSAPYTPDRAGYTF
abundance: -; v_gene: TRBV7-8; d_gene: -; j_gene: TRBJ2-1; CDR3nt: TGTGCCAGCAGCTTAAGTTGGGGGGCCGGCGGGCACAATGAGCAGTTCTTC; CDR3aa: CASSLSWGAGGHNEQFF
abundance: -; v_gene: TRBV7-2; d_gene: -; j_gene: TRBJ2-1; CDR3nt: TGTGCCAGCAGCGCCCAGGACGGCTACTACAATGAGCAGTTCTTC; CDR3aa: CASSAQDGYYNEQFF
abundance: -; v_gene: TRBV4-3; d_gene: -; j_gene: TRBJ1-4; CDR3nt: TGCGCCAGCAGCCAAGATCTGGACAGTTTTGGGATTGGAAAACTGTTTTTT; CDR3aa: CASSQDLDSFGIGKLFF
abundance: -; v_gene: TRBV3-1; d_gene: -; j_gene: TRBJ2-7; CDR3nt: TGTGCCAGCAGCCAGGACCGACAGGACGAGCAGTACTTC; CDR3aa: CASSQDRQDEQYF